The present T cell receptor beta chain was sequenced within a study of Graves' ophthalmopathy and Graves' hyperthyroidism. The starting material, approximately 9.7 ml of fresh peripheral blood, provided the PBMCs. Amplification of TCR beta CDR3 regions used RNA transcripts. RT-PCR with HTBI primers came first, then second-round multiplex PCR. TCRdb called the multiplex PCR reads again in MiXCR, with one record for every CDR3 protein. This sample carries 650,000 to 900,000 distinct CDR3 sequences, around 40% of them seen once, and the ten largest clones take around 40%. CDR3 size: 15 residues. Germline CDR1 ENHRY, CDR2 SYGVKD. This clonotype was found a few times. A read error may account for a junction end that differs from germline.

The source material was peripheral blood. The chain employs TRBV10-3 and TRBJ1-5, with no clear D. The clonotype originates from an adult man with Graves' ophthalmopathy. The CDR3 coding sequence is TGTGCCAGCAGTTACCTTTACAGCGGATCTCAGCCCCAGCATTTT. Amino acids: CASSYLYSGSQPQHF.